This T cell receptor beta chain was found in a study of beta chain features in type 1 diabetes. Reverse transcription of all isolated RNA meant that expressed TCRB transcripts were sequenced. Clones were read by immunoSEQ multiplex PCR, and TCRdb kept only the in-frame ones, dropping some. The profile shows a few hundred thousand clones, over 10% of them singletons. CDR1 is SGHTA, CDR2 FQGNSA, per germline. Losses at the gene ends were 1 base for V and 4 bases for J; bases not matched to a gene: 4. The CDR3 has 15 residues. The J gene is TRBJ2-3, the V gene TRBV7-2, with 8 positions matching TRBD2. The source material was naive CD4+ T cells from blood. This receptor was identified in a man aged 18-30 years in good health. CDR3 in DNA: TGTGCCAGCAGCTTAGTAGCGGGAAGTGCAGATACGCAGTATTTT. Its translation: CASSLVAGSADTQYF.